This T cell receptor beta chain is from a study of blood T cell repertoires in COVID-19. This clone occurred once. Sequencing used immunoSEQ multiplex PCR; TCRdb keeps in-frame clones, though not all of them. The sample has about 500,000 clones, roughly nine tenths seen once; the top ten hold about 8.2%. This CDR3 contains 14 residues. V shed 0 bases and J shed 6 bases, with 13 bases lying between them. CDR1 is GTSNPN and CDR2 is SVGIG in the germline V gene (reference sequence). This TCR was recovered from a woman aged 50 to 65 with COVID-19, enrolled during active disease. Sequencing input: peripheral blood. The V call is TRBV30, the J call TRBJ2-3; tentatively, D is TRBD2 (5 bases). The CDR3 bases are TGTGCCTGGAGTGTACGAGGGATAGGGGATACGCAGTATTTT. Translating gives CAWSVRGIGDTQYF.